The clone carrying this T cell receptor (beta chain) was seen ten or more times. Its antigen is undetermined. CDR3 size: 15 residues. Germline CDR1 is SGHDN and CDR2 is FVKESK. V lost 4 bases, J lost 5 bases, and 7 bases stayed unmatched. One entry per CDR3 protein results from TCRdb running MiXCR on the 5' RACE reads. The sample records about 20,000 distinct CDR3 sequences, more than 2.5% being singletons. Noted time point: sample taken at primary tumor resection. The donors were 65 to 85 patients with non-small cell lung cancer that was early-stage and untreated. Whole RNA came from tumor, nontumor lung or frozen PBMC and was sequenced without being sorted. The data are from a study of spatial heterogeneity in lung cancer. About the research overall: From matched bulk RNA-seq came a T cell module score, which showed a strong correlation with TCR transcript counts in tumor regions.

Study-level results: Higher tumor mutation counts went along with higher counts of expanded intratumoral alpha and beta TCRs.

This sequence was found in a male donor with early-stage non-small cell lung cancer. This chain joins TRBV14 and TRBJ1-4; 7 bases map to TRBD1. Sequenced here: lung tumor tissue, sampled at surgery. The CDR3 DNA follows: TGTGCCAGCAGCCCGGGACAGACGTTGAATGAAAAACTGTTTTTT. It yields the protein CASSPGQTLNEKLFF. Variable domain in full (rest from reference TRBV14 and TRBJ1-4): EAGVTQFPSHSVIEKGQTVTLRCDPISGHDNLYWYRRVMGKEIKFLLHFVKESKQDESGMPNNRFLAERTGGTYSTLKVQPAELEDSGVYFCASSPGQTLNEKLFFGSGTQLSVL.